Below, one T cell receptor (beta chain) is given with its context. The sample comes from a study of siplizumab effects on memory and regulatory T cells. The V end was cut by 5 bases, the J end by 1 base, with 6 bases between. The CDR3 spans 13 residues. Germline V CDR1 and CDR2: SGHVS, FQNEAQ. The repertoire was sequenced with immunoSEQ multiplex PCR; TCRdb's copy has only in-frame clones and lacks some. The data show 100,000 or so clones, with nearly 95% seen just once and 12% held by the top ten. The origin of this receptor is a human donor in good health. Sequencing input: non-Treg CD4+ T cells sorted from blood. The chain recombines TRBV7-8 with TRBJ1-5; D may be TRBD1 (5 bases). As DNA, the CDR3 is TGTGCCAGCAGCAGGGGAAGCAATCAGCCCCAGCATTTT. Its protein product is CASSRGSNQPQHF.